This T cell receptor beta chain derives from a study of blood T cell repertoires in COVID-19. The CDR3 is 15 residues long. The germline V gene encodes CDR1 MNHEY and CDR2 SMNVEV (reference sequence). Trimming took off 3 bases at V and 4 bases at J, with 15 bases between the two ends. The repertoire was sequenced with immunoSEQ multiplex PCR; TCRdb's copy has only in-frame clones and lacks some. This sample has 70,000 or so clones, with approximately 80% found just once. The sequence was collected from a woman aged 55-75 years with acute or convalescent COVID-19. J is TRBJ1-1 and V is TRBV27, with D perhaps matching TRBD1 (5 bases). Sequenced sample: peripheral blood. The CDR3 bases are TGTGCCAGCAGTTTTTCGACAGTCCAAGGCACTGAAGCTTTCTTT. Amino acids: CASSFSTVQGTEAFF.